This entry describes one T cell receptor (beta chain). The target antigen is unknown. This record comes from a study of regulatory T cells in long-lasting Graves disease. Study-level results: Patients with persistent disease showed a bias toward TRBV28, TRBJ1-2 and TRBJ2-5. Those with persistent Graves' had less TCR diversity than newly diagnosed patients.

With iRepertoire HTBI primers and Arm-PCR of CDR3 regions, TCR beta libraries were built. TCRdb reprocessed the multiplex PCR reads via MiXCR and lists one record per CDR3 protein. The sample yields approximately 560,000 distinct CDR3 sequences, roughly 16% seen once. Germline V gives CDR1 DFQATT, CDR2 SNEGSKA (reference sequence). Trimming stripped 5 bases from V and 7 bases from J, with 18 bases between. The CDR3 totals 14 residues. The time point was: newly diagnosed GD, antithyroid drugs for less than 3 months. From PBMCs, RNA was extracted and then used to make the TCR library. The same data also contributed to another study, on T cells in Graves' hyperthyroidism and ophthalmopathy. That study adds: Newly diagnosed hyperthyroidism, duration under 2 months, in patients aged 18 to 65. RT-PCR in the first round (using the HTBI primer set) targeted the TCR CDR3.

This chain uses TRBV20-1 with TRBJ1-5; possibly TRBD1 for D (6 bases). The starting material was peripheral blood mononuclear cells (PBMCs), obtained at new diagnosis, from a patient treated with antithyroid drugs. This TCR was recovered from a young man with Graves disease. For the CDR3, the DNA is TGCAGTGCTCCGGACAGCGAGGGAGGACAGCCCCAGCATTTT. Translation gives CSAPDSEGGQPQHF.